What follows describes a single TCR beta chain. This entry is derived from a study of OX40 agonist ivuxolimab in advanced cancers. The wider study: Every 2 weeks, patients received ivuxolimab intravenously, dosed at 0.01 to 10 mg/kg.

In germline, CDR1 is MDHEN, CDR2 SYDVKM. The CDR3 has 13 residues. V was trimmed by 2 bases and J by 2 bases, leaving 6 bases between them. TCRdb keeps only in-frame clones here, not all; method: immunoSEQ multiplex PCR. The sample yields 100,000 to 130,000 clones, roughly 90% seen once. The specimen comprised CD4+ or CD8+ T cells sorted from blood, sampled in a trial of the OX40 agonist ivuxolimab. The chain employs TRBV28 and TRBJ1-2; D perhaps matches TRBD1 (5 bases). The receptor comes from an adult with an advanced solid tumor such as melanoma, head and neck, liver or kidney cancer. CDR3 nucleotide sequence: TGTGCCAGCAGTTTAAGGGGAAACTATGGCTACACCTTC. It is translated as CASSLRGNYGYTF.